The 28 T cell receptor beta chains listed next were all sequenced from one sample in a study of cytomegalovirus exposure and HLA in healthy donors. Data came from immunoSEQ multiplex PCR; TCRdb stores just in-frame clones and leaves some out. The sample has tens of thousands of clones, approximately 97% seen once. The sequenced sample consisted of PBMCs. The receptors come from a man younger than 30 in good health and CMV-seronegative.

The J gene is TRBJ2-5, the V gene TRBV6-6; D is perhaps TRBD2 (6 bases). The CDR3 is 15 residues long. The V end was cut by 7 bases, the J end by 2 bases, with 17 bases between. CDR1 and CDR2 (germline): MNHNY, SVGAGI (reference sequence). The CDR3 sequence: CASNDPDGTQETQYF. The CDR3 region has the DNA TGTGCCAGCAACGACCCGGACGGGACTCAAGAGACCCAGTACTTC.

The gene calls are TRBV7-9 and TRBJ2-7, with D possibly matching TRBD1 (6 bases). The CDR3 has 14 residues. Germline V gives CDR1 SEHNR, CDR2 FQNEAQ (reference sequence). V shed 6 bases and J shed 7 bases, with 19 bases lying between them. The DNA of the CDR3 is TGTGCCAGCAGACCTACCGGGGACAACGGAGAGCAGTACTTC. This sequence encodes CASRPTGDNGEQYF.

V is TRBV15 and J is TRBJ2-7; a possible D gene is TRBD2 (6 bases). V lost 1 base to trimming and J lost 3 bases, with 10 bases between them. CDR1 LNHNV and CDR2 YYDKDF come from the germline V gene (reference sequence). The length of the CDR3 is 14 residues. Written as DNA, the CDR3 is TGTGCCACCAGCAGAGTGTGGGGGGACTACGAGCAGTACTTC. It translates to CATSRVWGDYEQYF.

The chain is built from TRBV28 and TRBJ2-6; TRBD1 might be the D (5 bases). This CDR3 comprises 15 residues. Trimming took 5 bases from V and 0 from J, leaving 8 bases between them. Per the germline V gene, CDR1 is MDHEN and CDR2 is SYDVKM. CDR3 sequence reads: CASSPTVSGANVLTF. CDR3 bases: TGTGCCAGCAGTCCGACAGTCTCTGGGGCCAACGTCCTGACTTTC.

The genes are TRBV5-1 and TRBJ2-1; 8 positions match TRBD1. Trimming cost V 5 bases and J 5 bases; bases outside gene matches: 9. This CDR3 spans 15 amino acids. Germline-derived CDR1 and CDR2 are SGHRS and YFSETQ. Written as DNA, the CDR3 is TGCGCCAGCAGTCGAAGGACAGGGCTCAACAATGAGCAGTTCTTC. Encoded protein: CASSRRTGLNNEQFF.

This chain uses TRBV28 with TRBJ1-1, with no clear D. Germline V gene data show CDR1 as MDHEN and CDR2 as SYDVKM. Trimming shortened V by 5 bases and J by 1 base, and 14 bases separated the two germline ends. The CDR3 sequence is 15 residues long. The CDR3 sequence is CASSVYREANTEAFF. The CDR3 DNA reads TGTGCCAGCAGTGTATACCGGGAGGCGAACACTGAAGCTTTCTTT. Full variable domain (missing parts from reference TRBV28 and TRBJ1-1): DVKVTQSSRYLVKRTGEKVFLECVQDMDHENMFWYRQDPGLGLRLIYFSYDVKMKEKGDIPEGYSVSREKKERFSLILESASTNQTSMYLCASSVYREANTEAFFGQGTRLTVV.

This clone was picked up one time. The chain recombines TRBV19 with TRBJ2-1, with D perhaps TRBD2 (6 bases). In germline, CDR1 is LNHDA, CDR2 SQIVND (reference sequence). This CDR3 has 16 amino acids. V was clipped by 5 bases and J by 0 bases, with 14 bases between them. This CDR3 reads CASSPRGSSSYNEQFF. In nucleotides, the CDR3 is TGTGCCAGTAGTCCACGGGGGTCGAGCTCCTACAATGAGCAGTTCTTC. The entire variable domain, with the rest obtained from reference TRBV19 and TRBJ2-1, is as follows: DGGITQSPKYLFRKEGQNVTLSCEQNLNHDAMYWYRQDPGQGLRLIYYSQIVNDFQKGDIAEGYSVSREKKESFPLTVTSAQKNPTAFYLCASSPRGSSSYNEQFFGPGTRLTVL.

The chain has TRBV7-6 and TRBJ1-1; 8 bases are a match to TRBD1. J gave up 0 bases and V 4 bases, and 4 bases lay outside the gene matches. This CDR3 is built from 15 residues. Germline-derived CDR1 and CDR2 are SGHVS and FNYEAQ. The CDR3 nucleotides are TGTGCCAGCAGCTCCCAACAGGGGGTGAACACTGAAGCTTTCTTT. Its translation: CASSSQQGVNTEAFF.

The chain recombines TRBV10-3 with TRBJ2-7; 7 bases line up with TRBD1. Looked up from germline, CDR1 is ENHRY and CDR2 is SYGVKD. There are 16 residues in the CDR3. J lost 2 bases, V lost 3 bases, and 10 bases had no gene match. CDR3 nucleotides: TGTGCCATCAGTGACCCCGTGAGGGGGCAAACCTACGAGCAGTACTTC. It yields the protein CAISDPVRGQTYEQYF.

The chain is built from TRBV4-1 and TRBJ2-7, with 8 bases lining up with TRBD1. After removal of 4 bases from V and 5 bases from J, the junction contained 7 bases not matched to a gene. The CDR3 is made up of 14 amino acids. Germline-derived CDR1 and CDR2 are MGHRA and YSYEKL. Written as DNA, the CDR3 is TGCGCCAGCAGCCCTGACAGGGGATTCCACGAGCAGTACTTC. This encodes CASSPDRGFHEQYF.

The CDR3: CASLTGGVEKLFF. The CDR3, as DNA: TGTGCCAGCTTGACAGGGGGGGTCGAAAAACTGTTTTTT. V usage is TRBV6-1 and J usage is TRBJ1-4; 9 bases map to TRBD1. Germline CDR1 and CDR2: MNHNS and SASEGT. This CDR3 is 13 amino acids long. Unmatched junction bases numbered 6, after V lost 8 bases and J lost 8 bases.

CDR3 in amino acids: CASSDPPTGQAGYTF. DNA of the CDR3: TGTGCCAGCAGTGACCCTCCGACAGGGCAGGCGGGCTACACCTTC. The gene calls are TRBV6-1 and TRBJ1-2; 7 nucleotides line up with TRBD1. The germline CDR1 and CDR2 sequences are MNHNS and SASEGT. This CDR3 comprises 15 residues. V was clipped by 3 bases and J by 8 bases; unmatched bases: 12.

The chain couples TRBV10-1 to TRBJ2-3; perhaps TRBD1 as D (6 bases). The CDR3 is 16 residues long. V dropped 2 bases and J dropped 0 bases, with 12 bases sitting between them. CDR1 is WNHNN, CDR2 SYGVQD, per germline (reference sequence). CDR3 protein: CASSEGDNWSTDTQYF. CDR3 nucleotides: TGCGCCAGCAGTGAGGGGGACAATTGGAGCACAGATACGCAGTATTTT.

The chain employs TRBV6-5 and TRBJ1-1; no definite D call. With 2 bases removed from V and 1 base from J, the gap between germline ends came to 5 bases. Looked up from germline, CDR1 is MNHEY and CDR2 is SVGAGI. The CDR3 extends over 13 amino acids. The CDR3 DNA reads TGTGCCAGCAGTTACCTCGGGAACACTGAAGCTTTCTTT. Translating gives CASSYLGNTEAFF.

V and J are TRBV5-5 and TRBJ2-1; 9 nucleotides align to TRBD1. The CDR3 contains 17 residues. Trimming at V came to 2 bases and at J to 4 bases, leaving 10 bases not matched to a gene. Per the germline V gene, CDR1 is SGHKS and CDR2 is YYEKEE (reference sequence). In DNA, the CDR3 is TGTGCCAGCAGCTTTACCCCGCGGGACAGGGATTACAATGAGCAGTTCTTC. This codes for CASSFTPRDRDYNEQFF.

This chain uses TRBV27 with TRBJ1-2; 8 positions match TRBD1. The CDR3 spans 12 residues. J was trimmed by 7 bases and V by 10 bases; bases with no gene match: 8. Per the germline V gene, CDR1 is MNHEY and CDR2 is SMNVEV (reference sequence). DNA of the CDR3: TGTGCCATTTTAGACAGGGGCCCTGGCTACACCTTC. Encoded protein: CAILDRGPGYTF.

This CDR3 is CASSPPGSDTQYF. The CDR3 bases are TGTGCCAGCTCACCGCCAGGGTCAGATACGCAGTATTTT. The chain is built from TRBV18 and TRBJ2-3, with a tentative D call TRBD1 (5 bases). The ends were cut back, 3 bases at V and 4 bases at J, with 8 bases in the middle. The CDR3 spans 13 residues. Germline V gives CDR1 KGHSH, CDR2 LQKENI.

This sequence joins TRBV7-9 and TRBJ1-2, with a tentative D call TRBD1 (5 bases). The V gene's germline CDR1 is SEHNR and CDR2 FQNEAQ (reference sequence). V lost 6 bases and J lost 4, with 9 bases in between. CDR3 size: 12 residues. The CDR3 loop is CASSSRAYGYTF. CDR3 in DNA: TGTGCCAGCAGTAGCAGGGCCTATGGCTACACCTTC.

This clone was recorded only once. The V gene is TRBV11-2, the J gene TRBJ1-2, with 8 positions matching TRBD1. Trimming cost V 9 bases and J 5 bases; bases outside gene matches: 14. The CDR3 is made up of 15 amino acids. Germline lookup yields CDR1 SGHAT and CDR2 FQNNGV. The CDR3 sequence is CASSPPYTGGYGYTF. CDR3 nucleotides: TGTGCCAGTTCCCCCCCCTACACAGGGGGGTATGGCTACACCTTC.

The J gene is TRBJ2-1, the V gene TRBV7-2; 9 bases match TRBD2. The germline CDR1 and CDR2 sequences are SGHTA and FQGNSA. The CDR3 totals 16 residues. V shed 5 bases and J 9 bases; nucleotides not matched to a gene: 14. The CDR3 nucleotides read TGTGCCAGCAGCCCCGGGGGTAGCGGGAGATTCGGTGAGCAGTTCTTC. It translates to CASSPGGSGRFGEQFF.

This chain joins TRBV25-1 and TRBJ1-4; 7 bases fit TRBD1. Germline V gene sequence: CDR1 MGHDK, CDR2 SYGVNS. This CDR3 has 14 amino acids. The V and J ends lost 6 bases and 2 bases, in that order; junction bases with no gene match: 3. The CDR3 region has the DNA TGTGCCAGCAGGCAGACAGGGACTAATGAAAAACTGTTTTTT. Encoded protein: CASRQTGTNEKLFF.

The CDR3 nucleotides read TGTGCCAGCAGTTACGATGCAGGGGGCGAAAAACTGTTTTTT. It specifies CASSYDAGGEKLFF. The J gene is TRBJ1-4, the V gene TRBV6-5, with 8 bases aligning to TRBD1. Trimming at V came to 2 bases and at J to 8 bases, leaving 4 bases not matched to a gene. CDR3 length equals 14 residues. The germline gives CDR1 MNHEY, CDR2 SVGAGI.

The chain joins TRBV10-3 to TRBJ2-1, with a possible D match to TRBD2 (5 bases). V dropped 3 bases and J dropped 3 bases, with 12 bases sitting between them. The CDR3 is made up of 15 amino acids. Per germline, CDR1 ENHRY and CDR2 SYGVKD. The CDR3 reads CAISDSGKSYNEQFF. In DNA form, the CDR3 reads TGTGCCATCAGTGATTCCGGGAAAAGCTACAATGAGCAGTTCTTC.

The chain combines TRBV6-5 with TRBJ2-7, with TRBD2 as a possible D gene (6 bases). Trimming removed 2 bases from V and 0 bases from J, with 11 bases in between. Germline V gives CDR1 MNHEY, CDR2 SVGAGI. The CDR3 extends over 15 amino acids. The DNA for the CDR3 is TGTGCCAGCAGTTACGGGCGGGACGGCTCCTACGAGCAGTACTTC. Translation: CASSYGRDGSYEQYF.

The CDR3 nucleotides are TGTGCCAGCAGCGTGTTAGCGGGGATCACCGGGGAGCTGTTTTTT. This encodes CASSVLAGITGELFF. The gene calls are TRBV9 and TRBJ2-2; 8 positions match TRBD2. The CDR3 covers 15 residues. Germline loops: CDR1 SGDLS, CDR2 YYNGEE. The ends lost 2 bases at V and 4 bases at J; junction bases unmatched: 4.

The chain employs TRBV28 and TRBJ2-7; weak D call: TRBD1 (6 bases). The CDR3 totals 15 residues. The germline V gene encodes CDR1 MDHEN and CDR2 SYDVKM. Deletions cut 6 bases from V and 1 base from J, with 16 bases between. CDR3 in amino acids: CASSPARGLSYEQYF. The DNA for the CDR3 is TGTGCCAGCAGCCCGGCCAGGGGTTTGTCCTACGAGCAGTACTTC.

V usage is TRBV10-3 and J usage is TRBJ2-7, with TRBD1 identical over 9 bases. V was pared by 4 bases and J by 6 bases, with 7 bases of the junction left unmatched. CDR1 is ENHRY, CDR2 SYGVKD, per germline. This CDR3 has 14 residues. CDR3: CAISGTGEDAEQYF. The CDR3 region has the DNA TGTGCCATCAGTGGGACAGGGGAGGACGCCGAGCAGTACTTC.

The CDR3 loop is CASSEESYNSPLHF. The CDR3 DNA reads as TGTGCCAGCAGTGAGGAGAGTTATAATTCACCCCTCCACTTT. The chain employs TRBV2 and TRBJ1-6; no definite D call. CDR3 length: 14 residues. Germline CDR1 is SNHLY and CDR2 is FYNNEI. The ends were cut back, 3 bases at V and 4 bases at J, with 7 bases in the middle.